This T cell receptor (beta chain) is drawn from a study of T-cell reconstitution after alpha-beta-depleted transplantation in children. Preparation of the TCRbeta library used unique molecular identifiers. In TCRdb, the PCR reads were re-called with MiXCR into one record per CDR3 protein. The data hold hundreds of thousands of distinct CDR3 sequences, with roughly a tenth observed a single time. At least ten counts were recorded for this clonotype. The junction departs from the called germline gene at one end, perhaps through a read error. The germline V gene encodes CDR1 SQVTM and CDR2 ANQGSEA. This CDR3 has 9 amino acids.

This sequence was found in a boy in the first two years of life with acute myeloid leukemia, due to receive a stem cell transplant. Specimen: PBMCs, collected before TCRalphabeta/CD19-depleted stem cell transplant. The chain uses TRBV29-1 and TRBJ1-3, with D possibly matching TRBD1 (6 bases). The CDR3 sequence: CSVGRDKAF. For the CDR3, the DNA is TGCAGCGTTGGTAGGGACAAAGCTTTT.